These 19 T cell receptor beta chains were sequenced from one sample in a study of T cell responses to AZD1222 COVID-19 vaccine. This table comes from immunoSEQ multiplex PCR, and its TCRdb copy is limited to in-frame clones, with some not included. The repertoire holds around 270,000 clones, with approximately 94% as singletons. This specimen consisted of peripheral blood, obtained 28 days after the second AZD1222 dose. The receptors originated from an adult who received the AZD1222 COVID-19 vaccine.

CDR3 nucleotide sequence: TGCAGTGGGGACAACTCCTACGAGCAGTACTTC. This sequence encodes CSGDNSYEQYF. The V gene is TRBV20-1, the J gene TRBJ2-7; tentative D call: TRBD1 (6 bases). This CDR3 comprises 11 residues. The V gene lost 7 bases and the J gene lost 0 bases, with 7 bases spanning the gap. Germline lookup yields CDR1 DFQATT and CDR2 SNEGSKA (reference sequence).

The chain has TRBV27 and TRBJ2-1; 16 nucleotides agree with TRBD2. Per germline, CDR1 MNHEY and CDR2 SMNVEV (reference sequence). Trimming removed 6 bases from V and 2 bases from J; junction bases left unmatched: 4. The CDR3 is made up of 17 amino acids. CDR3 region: CASRSGTSGGAYNEQFF. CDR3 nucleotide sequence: TGTGCCAGCAGGTCCGGGACTAGCGGGGGGGCCTACAATGAGCAGTTCTTC.

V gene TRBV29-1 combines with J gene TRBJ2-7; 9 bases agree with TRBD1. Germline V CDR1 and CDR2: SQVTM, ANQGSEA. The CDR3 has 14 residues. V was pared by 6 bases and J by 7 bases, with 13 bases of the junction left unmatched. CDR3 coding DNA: TGCAGCGTCCTACCGGGACAGGGTACGATGGAGCAGTACTTC. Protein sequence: CSVLPGQGTMEQYF.

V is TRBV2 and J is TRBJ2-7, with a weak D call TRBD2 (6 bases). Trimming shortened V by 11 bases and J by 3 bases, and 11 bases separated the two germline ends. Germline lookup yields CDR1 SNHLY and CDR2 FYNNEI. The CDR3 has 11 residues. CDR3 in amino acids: CAGLTSYEQYF. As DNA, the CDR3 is TGTGCCGGGTTGACTAGCTACGAGCAGTACTTC.

CDR3 residues: CASSPLAGGPEFF. The CDR3 DNA sequence: TGTGCCAGCAGCCCACTAGCGGGAGGGCCGGAGTTCTTC. This chain links TRBV3-1 (or the pseudogene TRBV3-2) with TRBJ2-1, with TRBD2 matching over 13 bases. The junction had 5 bases not matched to a gene; V was cut back by 4 bases and J by 14 bases. CDR3 size: 13 residues. The germline CDR1 and CDR2 sequences are LGHDT and YNNKEL (reference sequence).

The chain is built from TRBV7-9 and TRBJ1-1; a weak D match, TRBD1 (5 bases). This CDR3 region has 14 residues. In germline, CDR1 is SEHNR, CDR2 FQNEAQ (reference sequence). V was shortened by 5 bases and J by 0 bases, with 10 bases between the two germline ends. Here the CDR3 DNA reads TGTGCCAGCAGCCCGGGGGGGATGAACACTGAAGCTTTCTTT. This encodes CASSPGGMNTEAFF. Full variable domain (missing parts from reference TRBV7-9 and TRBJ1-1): DTGVSQNPRHKITKRGQNVTFRCDPISEHNRLYWYRQTLGQGPEFLTYFQNEAQLEKSRLLSDRFSAERPKGSFSTLEIQRTEQGDSAMYLCASSPGGMNTEAFFGQGTRLTVV.

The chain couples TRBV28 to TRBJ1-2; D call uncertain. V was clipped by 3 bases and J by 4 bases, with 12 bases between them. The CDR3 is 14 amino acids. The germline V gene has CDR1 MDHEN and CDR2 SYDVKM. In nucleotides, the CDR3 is TGTGCCAGCAGTTTCGGAAACACCCGCTATGGCTACACCTTC. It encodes CASSFGNTRYGYTF.

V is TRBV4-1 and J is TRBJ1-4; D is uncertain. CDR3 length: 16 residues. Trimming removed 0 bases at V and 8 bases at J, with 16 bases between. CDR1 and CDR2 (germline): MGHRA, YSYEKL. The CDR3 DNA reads TGCGCCAGCAGCCAAGAAGAGAGACGGAGGAACGAAAAACTGTTTTTT. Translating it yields CASSQEERRRNEKLFF.

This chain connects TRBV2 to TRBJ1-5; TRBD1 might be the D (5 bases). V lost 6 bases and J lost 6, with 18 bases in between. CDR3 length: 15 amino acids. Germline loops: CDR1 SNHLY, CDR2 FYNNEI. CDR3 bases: TGTGCCAGCAGCACCGGGACCCAGGTGCTTCAGCCCCAGCATTTT. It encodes CASSTGTQVLQPQHF.

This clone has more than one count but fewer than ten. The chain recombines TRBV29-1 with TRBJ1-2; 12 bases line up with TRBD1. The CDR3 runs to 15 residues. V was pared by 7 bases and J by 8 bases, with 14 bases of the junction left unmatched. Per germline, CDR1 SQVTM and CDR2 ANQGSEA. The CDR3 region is CSAAYTGTGGLGYTF. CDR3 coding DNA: TGCAGCGCTGCCTATACCGGGACAGGGGGCCTGGGCTACACCTTC. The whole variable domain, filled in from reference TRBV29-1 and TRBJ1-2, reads SAVISQKPSRDICQRGTSLTIQCQVDSQVTMMFWYRQQPGQSLTLIATANQGSEATYESGFVIDKFPISRPNLTFSTLTVSNMSPEDSSIYLCSAAYTGTGGLGYTFGSGTRLTVV.

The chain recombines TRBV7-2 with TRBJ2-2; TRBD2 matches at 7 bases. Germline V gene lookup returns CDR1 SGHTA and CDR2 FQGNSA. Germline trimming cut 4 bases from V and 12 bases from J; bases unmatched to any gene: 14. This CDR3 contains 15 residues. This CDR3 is CASSSPLLAAGQLFF. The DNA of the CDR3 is TGTGCCAGCAGCTCCCCGTTGCTAGCGGCTGGCCAGCTGTTTTTT. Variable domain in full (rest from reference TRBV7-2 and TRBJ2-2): GAGVSQSPSNKVTEKGKDVELRCDPISGHTALYWYRQSLGQGLEFLIYFQGNSAPDKSGLPSDRFSAERTGGSVSTLTIQRTQQEDSAVYLCASSSPLLAAGQLFFGEGSRLTVL.

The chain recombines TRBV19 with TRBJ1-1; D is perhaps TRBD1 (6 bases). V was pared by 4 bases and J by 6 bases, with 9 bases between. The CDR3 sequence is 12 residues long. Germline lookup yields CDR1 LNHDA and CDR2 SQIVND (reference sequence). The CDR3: CASSKAGAEAFF. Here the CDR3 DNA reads TGTGCCAGTAGTAAAGCAGGGGCTGAAGCTTTCTTT. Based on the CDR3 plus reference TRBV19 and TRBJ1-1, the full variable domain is DGGITQSPKYLFRKEGQNVTLSCEQNLNHDAMYWYRQDPGQGLRLIYYSQIVNDFQKGDIAEGYSVSREKKESFPLTVTSAQKNPTAFYLCASSKAGAEAFFGQGTRLTVV.

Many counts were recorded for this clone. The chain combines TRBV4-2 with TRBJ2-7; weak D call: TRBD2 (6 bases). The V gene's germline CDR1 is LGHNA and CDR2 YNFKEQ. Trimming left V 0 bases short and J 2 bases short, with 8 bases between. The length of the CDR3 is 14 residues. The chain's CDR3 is CASSQEREAYEQYF. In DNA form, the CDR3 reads TGTGCCAGCAGCCAAGAGAGGGAGGCCTACGAGCAGTACTTC.

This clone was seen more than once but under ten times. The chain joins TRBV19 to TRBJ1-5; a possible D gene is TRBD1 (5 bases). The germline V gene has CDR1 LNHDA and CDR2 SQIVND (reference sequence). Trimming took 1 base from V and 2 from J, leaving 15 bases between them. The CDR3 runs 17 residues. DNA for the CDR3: TGTGCCAGTAGTATAGGTTTCAGGGTTGGTGGCAATCAGCCCCAGCATTTT. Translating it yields CASSIGFRVGGNQPQHF. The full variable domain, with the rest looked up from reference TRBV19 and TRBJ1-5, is DGGITQSPKYLFRKEGQNVTLSCEQNLNHDAMYWYRQDPGQGLRLIYYSQIVNDFQKGDIAEGYSVSREKKESFPLTVTSAQKNPTAFYLCASSIGFRVGGNQPQHFGDGTRLSIL.

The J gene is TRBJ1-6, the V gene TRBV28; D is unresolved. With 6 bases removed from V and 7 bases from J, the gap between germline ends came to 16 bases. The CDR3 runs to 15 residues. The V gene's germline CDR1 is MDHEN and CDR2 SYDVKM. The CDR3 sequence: CASSPPSGSNSPLHF. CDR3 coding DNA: TGTGCCAGCAGCCCCCCTTCCGGGAGCAATTCACCCCTCCACTTT.

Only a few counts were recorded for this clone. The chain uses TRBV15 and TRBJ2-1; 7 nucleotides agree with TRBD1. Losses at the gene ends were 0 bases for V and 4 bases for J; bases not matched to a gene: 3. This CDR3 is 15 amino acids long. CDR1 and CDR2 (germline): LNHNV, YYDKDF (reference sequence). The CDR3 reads CATSRDPGGYNEQFF. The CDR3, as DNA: TGTGCCACCAGCAGAGATCCAGGGGGTTACAATGAGCAGTTCTTC. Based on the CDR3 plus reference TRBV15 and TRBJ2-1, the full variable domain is DAMVIQNPRYQVTQFGKPVTLSCSQTLNHNVMYWYQQKSSQAPKLLFHYYDKDFNNEADTPDNFQSRRPNTSFCFLDIRSPGLGDTAMYLCATSRDPGGYNEQFFGPGTRLTVL.

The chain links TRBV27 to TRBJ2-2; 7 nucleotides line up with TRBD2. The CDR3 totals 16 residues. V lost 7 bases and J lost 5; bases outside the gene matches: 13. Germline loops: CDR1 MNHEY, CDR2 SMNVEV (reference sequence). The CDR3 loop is CASTRWGGGGTGELFF. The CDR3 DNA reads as TGTGCCAGCACCCGATGGGGGGGTGGTGGGACCGGGGAGCTGTTTTTT.

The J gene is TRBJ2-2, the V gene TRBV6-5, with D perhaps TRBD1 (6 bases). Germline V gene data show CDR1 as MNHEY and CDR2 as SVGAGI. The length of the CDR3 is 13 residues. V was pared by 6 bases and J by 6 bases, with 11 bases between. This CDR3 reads CASRQGVAGELFF. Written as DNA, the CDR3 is TGTGCCAGCAGACAGGGTGTGGCCGGGGAGCTGTTTTTT.

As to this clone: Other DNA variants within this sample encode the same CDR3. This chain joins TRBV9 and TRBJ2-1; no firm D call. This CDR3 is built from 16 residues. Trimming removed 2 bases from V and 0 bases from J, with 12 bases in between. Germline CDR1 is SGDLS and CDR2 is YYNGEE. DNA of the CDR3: TGTGCCAGCAGCGTGGGAATAGGCAGCTCCTACAATGAGCAGTTCTTC. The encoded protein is CASSVGIGSSYNEQFF.